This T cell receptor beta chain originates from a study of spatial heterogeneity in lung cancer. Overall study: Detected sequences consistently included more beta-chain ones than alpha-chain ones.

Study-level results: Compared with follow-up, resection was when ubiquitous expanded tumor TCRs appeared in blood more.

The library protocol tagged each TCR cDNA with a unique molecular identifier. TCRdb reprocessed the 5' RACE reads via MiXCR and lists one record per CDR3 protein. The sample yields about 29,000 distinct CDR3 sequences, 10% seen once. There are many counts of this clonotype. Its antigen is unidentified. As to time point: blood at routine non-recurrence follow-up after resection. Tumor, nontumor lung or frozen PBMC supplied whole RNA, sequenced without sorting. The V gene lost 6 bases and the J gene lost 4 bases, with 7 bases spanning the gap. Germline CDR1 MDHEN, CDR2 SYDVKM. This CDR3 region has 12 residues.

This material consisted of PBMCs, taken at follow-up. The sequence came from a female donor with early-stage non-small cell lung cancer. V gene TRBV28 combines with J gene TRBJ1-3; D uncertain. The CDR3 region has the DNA TGTGCCAGCAGCTCCGCGGGAAACACCATATATTTT. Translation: CASSSAGNTIYF.